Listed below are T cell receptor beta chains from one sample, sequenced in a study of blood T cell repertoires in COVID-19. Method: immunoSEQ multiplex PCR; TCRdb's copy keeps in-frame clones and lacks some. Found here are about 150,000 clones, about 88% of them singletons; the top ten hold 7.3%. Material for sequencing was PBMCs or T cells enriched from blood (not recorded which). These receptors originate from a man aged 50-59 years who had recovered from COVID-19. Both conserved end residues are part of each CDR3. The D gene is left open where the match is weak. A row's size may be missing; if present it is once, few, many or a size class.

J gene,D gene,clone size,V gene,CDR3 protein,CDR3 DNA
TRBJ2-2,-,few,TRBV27,CASSLRRGNLNTGELFF,TGTGCCAGCAGTTTGCGAAGGGGGAACTTGAACACCGGGGAGCTGTTTTTT
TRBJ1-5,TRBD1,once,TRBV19,CASSQTGGGQPQHF,TGTGCCAGTAGTCAGACAGGGGGCGGACAGCCCCAGCATTTT
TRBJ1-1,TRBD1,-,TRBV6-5,CASSNRGVNTEAFF,TGTGCCAGCAGTAACAGGGGTGTGAACACTGAAGCTTTCTTT
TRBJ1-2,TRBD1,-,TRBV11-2,CASSITGARDYGYTF,TGTGCCAGCAGCATCACAGGGGCCCGAGACTATGGCTACACCTTC
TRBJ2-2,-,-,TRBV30,CAWAAGQIYTGELFF,TGTGCCTGGGCCGCGGGACAGATATACACCGGGGAGCTGTTTTTT
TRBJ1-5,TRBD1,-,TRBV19,CASKHWGGRGMLSNQPQHF,TGTGCCAGTAAGCATTGGGGTGGCAGGGGGATGCTTAGCAATCAGCCCCAGCATTTT
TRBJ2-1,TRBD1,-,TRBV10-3,CAISEYGGQGNEQFF,TGTGCCATCAGTGAGTACGGTGGACAGGGGAATGAGCAGTTCTTC
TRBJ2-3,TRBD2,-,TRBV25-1,CASSESSGGPTDTQYF,TGTGCCAGCAGTGAGTCCAGCGGGGGTCCCACAGATACGCAGTATTTT
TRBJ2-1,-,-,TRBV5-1,CASSPGLTSYNEQFF,TGCGCCAGCAGCCCAGGTCTGACCTCCTACAATGAGCAGTTCTTC
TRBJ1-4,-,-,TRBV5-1,CASSLGQEYQLFF,TGCGCCAGCAGCTTGGGACAAGAGTACCAACTGTTTTTT
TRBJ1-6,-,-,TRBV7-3,CASSTTGPNSPLHF,TGTGCCAGTAGCACCACAGGGCCAAATTCACCCCTCCACTTT
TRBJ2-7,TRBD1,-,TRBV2,CASSQGVGEQYF,TGTGCCAGCAGCCAGGGGGTGGGCGAGCAGTACTTC
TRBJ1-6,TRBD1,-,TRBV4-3,CASSQEGNRGNSPLHF,TGCGCCAGCAGCCAAGAGGGGAACAGGGGTAATTCACCCCTCCACTTT
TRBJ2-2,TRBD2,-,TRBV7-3,CASSSGTSKTGELFF,TGTGCCAGCAGCTCCGGGACTAGTAAAACCGGGGAGCTGTTTTTT
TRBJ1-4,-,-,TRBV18,CASSPQTVDATNEKLFF,TGTGCCAGCTCACCCCAGACAGTAGATGCAACTAATGAAAAACTGTTTTTT
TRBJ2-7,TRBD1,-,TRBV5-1,CASSWTGAGEQYF,TGCGCCAGCAGCTGGACAGGGGCCGGGGAGCAGTACTTC
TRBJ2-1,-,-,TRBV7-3,CASSDQGLAHNEQFF,TGTGCCAGCAGCGACCAGGGATTGGCACACAATGAGCAGTTCTTC
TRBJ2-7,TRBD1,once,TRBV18,CASSLGQTYEQYF,TGTGCCAGCTCCCTGGGACAGACCTACGAGCAGTACTTC
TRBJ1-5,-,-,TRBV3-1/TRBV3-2,CASSQGRTENQPQHF,TGTGCCAGCAGCCAAGGACGGACAGAAAATCAGCCCCAGCATTTT
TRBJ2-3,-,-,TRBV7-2,CASSLVAGLTDTQYF,TGTGCCAGCAGCTTAGTTGCGGGTCTCACAGATACGCAGTATTTT
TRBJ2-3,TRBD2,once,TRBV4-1,CASSQDSAGGPKDTQYF,TGCGCCAGCAGCCAAGATAGCGCGGGGGGGCCCAAAGATACGCAGTATTTT
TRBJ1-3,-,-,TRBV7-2,CASSPSQAGNTIYF,TGTGCCAGCAGCCCGAGCCAGGCTGGAAACACCATATATTTT
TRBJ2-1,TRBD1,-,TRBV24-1,CATETGARSSEQFF,TGTGCCACCGAGACAGGGGCAAGGTCCAGTGAGCAGTTCTTC
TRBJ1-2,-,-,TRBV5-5,CASSPRTEGYGYTF,TGTGCCAGCAGCCCTAGGACAGAGGGGTATGGCTACACCTTC
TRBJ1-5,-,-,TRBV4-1,CASSQAGTINQPQHF,TGCGCCAGCAGCCAAGCGGGGACAATCAATCAGCCCCAGCATTTT
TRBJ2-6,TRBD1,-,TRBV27,CASSKTGDSGANVLTF,TGTGCCAGCAGTAAGACAGGGGACAGTGGGGCCAACGTCCTGACTTTC
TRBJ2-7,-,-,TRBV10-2,CASSETAINLYEQYF,TGCGCCAGCAGTGAGACAGCCATAAACCTCTACGAGCAGTACTTC
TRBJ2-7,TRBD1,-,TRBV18,CASSRAAGTGDLYEQYF,TGTGCCAGCTCACGGGCGGCGGGGACAGGGGATTTGTACGAGCAGTACTTC
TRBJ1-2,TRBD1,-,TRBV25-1,CASSYRGGYTF,TGTGCCAGCAGTTACAGGGGCGGCTACACCTTC
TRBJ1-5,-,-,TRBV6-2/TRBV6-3,CASSYSRAIGGANQPQHF,TGTGCCAGCAGTTACTCTAGGGCCATCGGGGGGGCCAATCAGCCCCAGCATTTT
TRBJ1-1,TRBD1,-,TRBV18,CASSPSTGRTEAFF,TGTGCCAGCTCACCTTCGACAGGGCGCACTGAAGCTTTCTTT
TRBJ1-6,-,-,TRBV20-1,CSASGGDSPLHF,TGCAGTGCTAGTGGCGGGGACTCACCCCTCCACTTT
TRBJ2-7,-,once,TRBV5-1,CASSLEGHLYEQYF,TGCGCCAGCAGCTTGGAGGGACACCTCTACGAGCAGTACTTC
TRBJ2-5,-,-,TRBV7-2,CATKREETQYF,TGTGCCACTAAGCGGGAAGAGACCCAGTACTTC
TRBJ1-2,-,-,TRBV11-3,CASSLSADNYGYTF,TGTGCCAGCAGCTTATCCGCAGATAACTATGGCTACACCTTC